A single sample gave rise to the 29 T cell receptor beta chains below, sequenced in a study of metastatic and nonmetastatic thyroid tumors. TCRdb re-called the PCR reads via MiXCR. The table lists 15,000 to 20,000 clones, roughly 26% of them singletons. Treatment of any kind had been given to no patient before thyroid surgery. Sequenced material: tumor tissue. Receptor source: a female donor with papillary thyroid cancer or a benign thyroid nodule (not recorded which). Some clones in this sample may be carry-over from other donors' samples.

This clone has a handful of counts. As DNA, the CDR3 is TGTGCCAGCAGCTCCCCGGGAGACGCCTTAGGCTACACCTTC. As protein: CASSSPGDALGYTF. The chain recombines TRBV28 with TRBJ1-2; D is ambiguous. The CDR3 is 14 amino acids. Germline V CDR1 and CDR2: MDHEN, SYDVKM. V shed 6 bases and J shed 8 bases, with 19 bases lying between them.

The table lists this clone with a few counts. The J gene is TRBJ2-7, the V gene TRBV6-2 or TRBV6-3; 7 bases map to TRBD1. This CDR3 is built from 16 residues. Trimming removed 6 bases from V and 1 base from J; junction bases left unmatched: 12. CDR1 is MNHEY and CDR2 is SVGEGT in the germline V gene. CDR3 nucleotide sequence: TGTGCCAGCAGCCCTCTACAGAGGGACAGATCCTACGAGCAGTACTTC. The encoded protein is CASSPLQRDRSYEQYF.

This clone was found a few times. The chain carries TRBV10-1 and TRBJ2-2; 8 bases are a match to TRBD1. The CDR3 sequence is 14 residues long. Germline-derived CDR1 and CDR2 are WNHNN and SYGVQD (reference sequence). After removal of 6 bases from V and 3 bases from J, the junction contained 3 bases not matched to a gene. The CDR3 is CASSRGQDTGELFF. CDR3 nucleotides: TGCGCCAGCAGCAGGGGACAGGACACCGGGGAGCTGTTTTTT.

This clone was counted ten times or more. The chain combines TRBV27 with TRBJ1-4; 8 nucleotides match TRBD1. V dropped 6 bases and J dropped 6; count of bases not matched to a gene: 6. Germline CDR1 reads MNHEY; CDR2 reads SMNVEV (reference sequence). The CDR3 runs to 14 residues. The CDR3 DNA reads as TGTGCCAGCAGCACTCAGGGGGCGGATGAAAAACTGTTTTTT. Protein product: CASSTQGADEKLFF.

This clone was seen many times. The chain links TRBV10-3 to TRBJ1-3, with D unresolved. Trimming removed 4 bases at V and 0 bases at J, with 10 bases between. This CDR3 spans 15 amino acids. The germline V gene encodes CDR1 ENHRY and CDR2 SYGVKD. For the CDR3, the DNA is TGTGCCATCAGTGGTACAGAGCACTCTGGAAACACCATATATTTT. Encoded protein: CAISGTEHSGNTIYF.

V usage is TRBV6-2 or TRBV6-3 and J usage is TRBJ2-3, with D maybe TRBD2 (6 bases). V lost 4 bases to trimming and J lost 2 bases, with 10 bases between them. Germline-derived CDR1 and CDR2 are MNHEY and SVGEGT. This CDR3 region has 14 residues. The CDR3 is CASSSGEPTDTQYF. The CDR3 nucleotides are TGTGCCAGCAGTTCGGGAGAACCCACAGATACGCAGTATTTT.

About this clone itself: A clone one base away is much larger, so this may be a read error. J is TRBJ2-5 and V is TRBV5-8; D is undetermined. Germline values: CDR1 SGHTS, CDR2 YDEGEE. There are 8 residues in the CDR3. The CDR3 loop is CASSIRNF. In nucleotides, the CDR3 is TGTGCCAGTAGCATTAGGAACTTC.

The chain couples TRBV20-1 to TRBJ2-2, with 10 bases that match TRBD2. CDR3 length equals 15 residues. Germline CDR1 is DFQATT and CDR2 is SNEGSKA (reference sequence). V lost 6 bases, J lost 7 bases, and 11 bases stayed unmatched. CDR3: CSAQESGRADGELFF. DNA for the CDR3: TGCAGTGCCCAAGAGAGCGGGAGGGCGGACGGGGAGCTGTTTTTT.

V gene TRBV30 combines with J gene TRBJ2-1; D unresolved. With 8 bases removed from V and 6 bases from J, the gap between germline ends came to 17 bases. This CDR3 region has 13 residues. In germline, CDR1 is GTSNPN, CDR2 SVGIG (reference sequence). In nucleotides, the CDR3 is TGTGCCGGATCATTTAGTTTTACCAATGAGCAGTTCTTC. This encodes CAGSFSFTNEQFF.

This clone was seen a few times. CDR3: CASWGTGKSGYTF. The CDR3 DNA reads as TGTGCCAGCTGGGGGACAGGGAAAAGTGGCTACACCTTC. This chain joins TRBV2 and TRBJ1-2, with 9 bases identical to TRBD1. This CDR3 contains 13 residues. Germline V lookup: CDR1 SNHLY, CDR2 FYNNEI. The trim removed 8 bases at V and 7 bases at J, leaving 8 bases unmatched.

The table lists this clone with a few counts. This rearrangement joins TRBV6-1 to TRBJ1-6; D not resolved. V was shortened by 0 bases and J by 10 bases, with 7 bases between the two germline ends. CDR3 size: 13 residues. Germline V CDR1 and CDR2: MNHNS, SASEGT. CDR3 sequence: CASSEANTSPLHF. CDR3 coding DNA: TGTGCCAGCAGTGAAGCAAACACCTCACCCCTCCACTTT.

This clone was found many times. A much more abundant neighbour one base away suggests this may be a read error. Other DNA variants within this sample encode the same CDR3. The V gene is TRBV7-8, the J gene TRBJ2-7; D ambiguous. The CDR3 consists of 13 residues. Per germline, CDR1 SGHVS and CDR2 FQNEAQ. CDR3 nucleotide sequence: TGCGCCAGCAGCTTAGGCCTTCTTAGCTGGCAGTACTTC. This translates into CASSLGLLSWQYF.

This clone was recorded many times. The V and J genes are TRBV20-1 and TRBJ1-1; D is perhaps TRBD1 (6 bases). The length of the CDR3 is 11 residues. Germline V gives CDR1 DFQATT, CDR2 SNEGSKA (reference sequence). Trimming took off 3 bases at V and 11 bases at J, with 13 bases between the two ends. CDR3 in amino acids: CSARRGKDAFF. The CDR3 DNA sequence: TGCAGTGCTAGGAGGGGGAAAGATGCTTTCTTT.

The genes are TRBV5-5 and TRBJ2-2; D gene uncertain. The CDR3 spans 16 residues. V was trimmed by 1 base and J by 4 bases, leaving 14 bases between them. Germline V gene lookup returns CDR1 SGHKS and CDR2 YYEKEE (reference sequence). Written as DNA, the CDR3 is TGTGCCAGCAGCTTGAGGGTCTTACCGTCCACCGGGGAGCTGTTTTTT. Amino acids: CASSLRVLPSTGELFF.

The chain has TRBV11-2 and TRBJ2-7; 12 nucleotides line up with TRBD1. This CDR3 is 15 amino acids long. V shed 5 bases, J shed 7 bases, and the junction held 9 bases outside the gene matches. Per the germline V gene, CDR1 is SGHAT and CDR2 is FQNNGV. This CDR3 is CASSRGQGARGEQYF. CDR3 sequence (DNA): TGTGCCAGCAGCCGGGGACAGGGGGCGCGGGGGGAGCAGTACTTC. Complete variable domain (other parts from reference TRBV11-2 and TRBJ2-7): EAGVAQSPRYKIIEKRQSVAFWCNPISGHATLYWYQQILGQGPKLLIQFQNNGVVDDSQLPKDRFSAERLKGVDSTLKIQPAKLEDSAVYLCASSRGQGARGEQYFGPGTRLTVT.

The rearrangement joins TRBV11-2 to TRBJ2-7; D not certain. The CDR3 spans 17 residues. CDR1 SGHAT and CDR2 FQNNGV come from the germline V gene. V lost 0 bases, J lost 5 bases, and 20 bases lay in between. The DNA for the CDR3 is TGTGCCAGCAGCTTAGAGTATTCGGAGCCCCGAGACCACGAGCAGTACTTC. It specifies CASSLEYSEPRDHEQYF.

The CDR3 reads CSVPSGNLYEQYF. CDR3 bases: TGCAGTGTTCCTAGCGGCAATCTCTACGAGCAGTACTTC. The chain uses TRBV20-1 and TRBJ2-7; 7 positions match TRBD2. After removal of 7 bases from V and 3 bases from J, the junction contained 9 bases not matched to a gene. Germline loops: CDR1 DFQATT, CDR2 SNEGSKA (reference sequence). This CDR3 is 13 amino acids long.

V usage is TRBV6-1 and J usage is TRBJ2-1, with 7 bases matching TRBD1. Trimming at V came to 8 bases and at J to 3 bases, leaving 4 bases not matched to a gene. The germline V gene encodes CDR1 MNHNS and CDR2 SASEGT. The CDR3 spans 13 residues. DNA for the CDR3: TGTGCCAGCGGGGGACAGATCTACAATGAGCAGTTCTTC. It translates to CASGGQIYNEQFF.

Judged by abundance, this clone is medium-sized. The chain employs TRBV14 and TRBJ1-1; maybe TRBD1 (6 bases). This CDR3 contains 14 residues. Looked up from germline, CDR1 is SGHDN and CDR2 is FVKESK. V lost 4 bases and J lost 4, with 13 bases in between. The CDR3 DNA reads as TGTGCCAGCAGCCGGGGGGGCGTTGGCACTGAAGCTTTCTTT. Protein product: CASSRGGVGTEAFF. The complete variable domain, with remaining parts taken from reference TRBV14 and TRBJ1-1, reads EAGVTQFPSHSVIEKGQTVTLRCDPISGHDNLYWYRRVMGKEIKFLLHFVKESKQDESGMPNNRFLAERTGGTYSTLKVQPAELEDSGVYFCASSRGGVGTEAFFGQGTRLTVV.

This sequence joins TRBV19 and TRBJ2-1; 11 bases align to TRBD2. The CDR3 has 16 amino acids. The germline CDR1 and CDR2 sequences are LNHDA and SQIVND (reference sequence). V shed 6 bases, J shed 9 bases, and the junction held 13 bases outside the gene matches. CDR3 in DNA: TGTGCCAGTAGCCCACTAGCGGGAGCCGTCCGCAGTGAGCAGTTCTTC. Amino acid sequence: CASSPLAGAVRSEQFF.

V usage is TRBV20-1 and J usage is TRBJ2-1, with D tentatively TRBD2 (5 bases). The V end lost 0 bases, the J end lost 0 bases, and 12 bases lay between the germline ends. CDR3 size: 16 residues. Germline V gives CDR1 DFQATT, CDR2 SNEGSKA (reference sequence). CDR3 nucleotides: TGCAGTGCTAGAGATACGGGAATAAGCTCCTACAATGAGCAGTTCTTC. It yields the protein CSARDTGISSYNEQFF.

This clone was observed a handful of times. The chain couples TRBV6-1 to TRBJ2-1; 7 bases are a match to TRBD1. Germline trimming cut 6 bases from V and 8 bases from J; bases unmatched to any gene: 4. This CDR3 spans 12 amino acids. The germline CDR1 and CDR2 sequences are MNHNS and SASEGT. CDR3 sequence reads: CASRTGVHEQFF. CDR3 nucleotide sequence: TGTGCCAGCAGAACAGGGGTCCATGAGCAGTTCTTC.

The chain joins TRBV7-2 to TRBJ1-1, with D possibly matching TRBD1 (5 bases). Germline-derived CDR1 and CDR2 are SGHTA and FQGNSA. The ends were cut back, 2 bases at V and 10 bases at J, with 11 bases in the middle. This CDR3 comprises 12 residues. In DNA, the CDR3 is TGTGCCAGCAGCTTAACGGGACGGGCAGCTTTCTTT. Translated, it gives CASSLTGRAAFF.

The CDR3 coding sequence is TGCGCCAGCAGCTTGGCCCTCTCCGGGGAGCTGTTTTTT. It codes for CASSLALSGELFF. The rearrangement links TRBV5-1 to TRBJ2-2; D is ambiguous. Germline V gene lookup returns CDR1 SGHRS and CDR2 YFSETQ. The V gene lost 0 bases and the J gene lost 6 bases, with 6 bases spanning the gap. CDR3 length equals 13 residues. Complete variable domain (other parts from reference TRBV5-1 and TRBJ2-2): KAGVTQTPRYLIKTRGQQVTLSCSPISGHRSVSWYQQTPGQGLQFLFEYFSETQRNKGNFPGRFSGRQFSNSRSEMNVSTLELGDSALYLCASSLALSGELFFGEGSRLTVL.

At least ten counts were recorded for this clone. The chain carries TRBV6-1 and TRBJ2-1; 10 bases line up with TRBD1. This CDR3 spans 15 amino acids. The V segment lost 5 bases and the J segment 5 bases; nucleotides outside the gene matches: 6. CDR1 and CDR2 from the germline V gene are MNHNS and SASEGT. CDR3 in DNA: TGTGCCAGCAGTACCGGGACAGGGGAAGACAATGAGCAGTTCTTC. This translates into CASSTGTGEDNEQFF.

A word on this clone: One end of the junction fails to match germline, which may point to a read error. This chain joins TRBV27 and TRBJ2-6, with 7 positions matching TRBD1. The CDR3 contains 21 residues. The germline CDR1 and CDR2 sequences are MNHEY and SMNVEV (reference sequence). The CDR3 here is CASGLYPPTGKHSSGANVLTF. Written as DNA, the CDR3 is TGTGCCAGCGGTTTATACCCCCCGACAGGGAAGCACTCCTCTGGGGCCAACGTCCTGACTTTC.

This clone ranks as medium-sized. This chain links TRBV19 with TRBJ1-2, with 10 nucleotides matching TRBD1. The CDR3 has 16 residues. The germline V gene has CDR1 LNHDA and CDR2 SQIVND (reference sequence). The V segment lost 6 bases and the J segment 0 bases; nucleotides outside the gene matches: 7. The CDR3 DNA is TGTGCCAGTAGCAGGGACAGGGGTCTGTCTAACTATGGCTACACCTTC. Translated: CASSRDRGLSNYGYTF.

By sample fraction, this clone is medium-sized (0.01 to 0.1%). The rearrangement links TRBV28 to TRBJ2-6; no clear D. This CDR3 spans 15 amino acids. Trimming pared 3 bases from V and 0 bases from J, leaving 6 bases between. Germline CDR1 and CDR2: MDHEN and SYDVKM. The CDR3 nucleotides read TGTGCCAGCAGTTTCCATCACTCTGGGGCCAACGTCCTGACTTTC. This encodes CASSFHHSGANVLTF.

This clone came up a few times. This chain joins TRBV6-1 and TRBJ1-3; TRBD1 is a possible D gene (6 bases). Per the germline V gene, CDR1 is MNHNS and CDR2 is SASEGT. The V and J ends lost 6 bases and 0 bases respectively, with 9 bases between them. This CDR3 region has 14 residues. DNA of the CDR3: TGTGCCAGCAGGGACAGTTACTCTGGAAACACCATATATTTT. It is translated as CASRDSYSGNTIYF.